The rows below give T cell receptor beta chains drawn from one sample of a study of siplizumab effects on memory and regulatory T cells. The protocol was immunoSEQ multiplex PCR, while the TCRdb copy is restricted to in-frame clones and leaves out a portion. The repertoire has over 100,000 clones, about 91% of them found once; the top ten carry 0.65% to 0.9%. The sequencing sample was made of Tregs sorted from blood. The receptors were sampled from a human donor in good health. The CDR3 runs from the conserved cysteine through the conserved F or W. A D gene is named only where the DNA matches it firmly. Not all rows give a size; the values are once, few, many and, for expanded clones, a class.

>NA|TRBJ2-3|TRBD2|TRBV5-5
TGTGCCAGCAGCCTTACTAGCGGCAACACAGATACGCAGTATTTT
CASSLTSGNTDTQYF
>NA|TRBJ2-1|NA|TRBV27
TGTGCCAGCAGTTTAACACGGGACCGCAGCAATGAGCAGTTCTTC
CASSLTRDRSNEQFF
>NA|TRBJ2-7|TRBD1|TRBV5-1
TGCGCCAGCAGCGTGGACAGGGGTGGGCGAGTCTACGAGCAGTACTTC
CASSVDRGGRVYEQYF
>NA|TRBJ2-2|NA|TRBV5-1
TGCGCCAGCAGCTTGCGTCAGGGAAACACCGGGGAGCTGTTTTTT
CASSLRQGNTGELFF
>NA|TRBJ1-2|TRBD1|TRBV2
TGTGCCAGCTCTACTTACCGGGACAGGGCCTCCTATGGCTACACCTTC
CASSTYRDRASYGYTF
>NA|TRBJ2-2|NA|TRBV11-2
TGTGCCAGCAGCCTACTTGTCACCGGGGAGCTGTTTTTT
CASSLLVTGELFF
>NA|TRBJ1-5|NA|TRBV4-1
TGCGCCAGCAGCCAAGACCCAGGCGTTAAGCCCCAGCATTTT
CASSQDPGVKPQHF
>NA|TRBJ2-2|NA|TRBV10-1
TGCGCCAGCAGTGAGAGGTCAGGGAATGCCGGGGAGCTGTTTTTT
CASSERSGNAGELFF
>once|TRBJ2-7|TRBD2|TRBV28
TGTGCCAGCTGTCTAGCGGGGAGAAGTGGCGAGCAGTACTTC
CASCLAGRSGEQYF
>NA|TRBJ2-5|NA|TRBV28
TGTGCCAGCTCCGGGAGAGAGACCCAGTACTTC
CASSGRETQYF
>NA|TRBJ2-5|NA|TRBV5-1
TGCGCCAGCAGCCCCTATTTGGGGTCGATTGGGGAGACCCAGTACTTC
CASSPYLGSIGETQYF
>NA|TRBJ2-5|TRBD2|TRBV11-3
TGTGCCAGCAGCGCCGGGACTAGCGGGAGAGAGACCCAGTACTTC
CASSAGTSGRETQYF
>NA|TRBJ2-4|NA|TRBV15
TGTGCCACCAGCAGAGACCGACTAGTTAACGCCATTCAGTACTTC
CATSRDRLVNAIQYF
>NA|TRBJ1-5|NA|TRBV12-5
TGTGCTAGTGGTTCGGCGGGGTCGGGCAATCAGCCCCAGCATTTT
CASGSAGSGNQPQHF
>NA|TRBJ1-1|NA|TRBV27
TGTGCCAGCAGTCCACTCCCCCAGCGTCCTGCTGAAGCTTTCTTT
CASSPLPQRPAEAFF
>NA|TRBJ1-5|TRBD1|TRBV6-5
TGTGCCAGCAGTTCAACAGGGGGCCGCAATCAGCCCCAGCATTTT
CASSSTGGRNQPQHF
>NA|TRBJ1-1|NA|TRBV4-1
TGCGCCAGCAGCCAGACGGAGGGGAGGATGAACACTGAAGCTTTCTTT
CASSQTEGRMNTEAFF
>few|TRBJ1-2|NA|TRBV5-1
TGCGCCAGCAGCGGGGACGAAAAAGATGGCTACACCTTC
CASSGDEKDGYTF
>once|TRBJ2-7|NA|TRBV6-5
TGTGCCAGCACCGGACCCGCCCATGGGGAGCAGTACTTC
CASTGPAHGEQYF
>NA|TRBJ1-2|NA|TRBV11-2
TGTGCCAGCAGCGCGTCGTGGAACTACTATGGCTACACCTTC
CASSASWNYYGYTF
>NA|TRBJ2-3|TRBD1|TRBV7-6
TGTGCCAGCAGCTTAGAGGGGACAGATACAGATACGCAGTATTTT
CASSLEGTDTDTQYF
>NA|TRBJ2-1|NA|TRBV2
TGTGCCAGCAGGAAGGTGCCTACCTCGCATACTGAGCAGTTCTTC
CASRKVPTSHTEQFF
>NA|TRBJ2-5|NA|TRBV11-1
TGTGCCAGCAGCTTCCAGGGGGGACAGTTCCGTCAGTACTTC
CASSFQGGQFRQYF
>NA|TRBJ2-7|NA|TRBV19
TGTGCCAGTAGTATAGACGGGTTCAGCTCCTACGAGCAGTACTTC
CASSIDGFSSYEQYF
>NA|TRBJ1-2|TRBD1|TRBV5-1
TGCGCCAGCAGCCCCGGGGACAGACAAAACTATGGCTACACCTTC
CASSPGDRQNYGYTF
>NA|TRBJ2-5|NA|TRBV10-1
TGCGCCAGCAGTGACCTTGTCGGGAGCCAAGAGACCCAGTACTTC
CASSDLVGSQETQYF
>NA|TRBJ1-1|NA|TRBV6-5
TGTGCCAGCAGATGGGACGGGGGGAACACTGAAGCTTTCTTT
CASRWDGGNTEAFF
>NA|TRBJ1-2|NA|TRBV7-9
TGTGCCAGCAGCTCGGAGCTATCCAGATTCAACTATGGCTACACCTTC
CASSSELSRFNYGYTF
>NA|TRBJ2-4|NA|TRBV11-2
TGTGCCAGCAGCTTAGTGGAGATGGGGATGGCCAAAAACATTCAGTACTTC
CASSLVEMGMAKNIQYF
>NA|TRBJ2-1|NA|TRBV4-2
TGTGCCAGCAGCCAAGGGCAGAGCTCCTACAATGAGCAGTTCTTC
CASSQGQSSYNEQFF
>NA|TRBJ2-5|TRBD2|TRBV2
TGTGCCAGCTGGACTAGCGGGGTGGGGACCCAGTACTTC
CASWTSGVGTQYF
>NA|TRBJ2-5|NA|TRBV29-1
TGCAGCGTTACACACCGGGAGACCCAGTACTTC
CSVTHRETQYF
>NA|TRBJ1-5|TRBD1|TRBV11-2
TGTGCCAGCAGCTTAGGACAGGGGGCTTACAGCAATCAGCCCCAGCATTTT
CASSLGQGAYSNQPQHF
>NA|TRBJ1-2|NA|TRBV14
TGTGCCAGCAGCCCCGGGACGGCCTATGGCTACACCTTC
CASSPGTAYGYTF
>NA|TRBJ2-1|NA|TRBV10-3
TGTGCCAAGACAGGGAGGAATGAGCAGTTCTTC
CAKTGRNEQFF
>NA|TRBJ2-5|NA|TRBV6-1
TGTGCCAGCATAGCCAGGGGGGCTCTTTCAGAGACCCAGTACTTC
CASIARGALSETQYF
>NA|TRBJ2-7|NA|TRBV29-1
TGCAGCGTTGTGATCCGGGCCTACGAGCAGTACTTC
CSVVIRAYEQYF
>NA|TRBJ2-3|TRBD2|TRBV19
TGTGCCAGTAGTATAGAAGGAACCGGGACTAGCGTTAGCACAGATACGCAGTATTTT
CASSIEGTGTSVSTDTQYF
>NA|TRBJ2-3|NA|TRBV5-1
TGCGCCAGCAGCTTGGGGGTGGGTAGCACAGATACGCAGTATTTT
CASSLGVGSTDTQYF
>NA|TRBJ2-3|NA|TRBV11-2
TGTGCCAGCAGCTGGGTGGAAACAGATACGCAGTATTTT
CASSWVETDTQYF
>NA|TRBJ2-2|TRBD1|TRBV10-3
TGTGCCATCAGTGAGAGGGGGACAGGGGGGACCGGGGAGCTGTTTTTT
CAISERGTGGTGELFF
>NA|TRBJ2-2|NA|TRBV6-5
TGTGCCAGTCGGACAACGAACACCGGGGAGCTGTTTTTT
CASRTTNTGELFF
>NA|TRBJ2-3|TRBD1|TRBV19
TGTGCCAGTAGTATGGGACAGATTGGGACAGATACGCAGTATTTT
CASSMGQIGTDTQYF
>few|TRBJ1-2|TRBD1|TRBV7-9
TGTGCCAGCAGCGTTAACAGGGGGCCGTTATACCGCTACACCTTC
CASSVNRGPLYRYTF
>once|TRBJ2-2|NA|TRBV2
TGTGCCAGCAGAGTTAAGGGGTTCGCGAACACCGGGGAGCTGTTTTTT
CASRVKGFANTGELFF
>NA|TRBJ2-7|NA|TRBV12-5
TGTGCTAGTGCCCTGGACAGTCCCGCCTACGAGCAGTACTTC
CASALDSPAYEQYF
>NA|TRBJ2-3|NA|TRBV7-6
TGTGCCACCCAGGGGAGCGCAGATACGCAGTATTTT
CATQGSADTQYF
>NA|TRBJ1-5|NA|TRBV7-9
TGTGCCAGCAGCTCCAATGATCAGCCCCAGCATTTT
CASSSNDQPQHF
>NA|TRBJ2-7|NA|TRBV21-1
TGTGCCAGCAGAGTTGGAAGCTCCTACGAGCAGTACTTC
CASRVGSSYEQYF
>NA|TRBJ2-5|TRBD2|TRBV7-2
TGTGCCAGCAGCTGGGGACTAGCCCTAGAGACCCAGTACTTC
CASSWGLALETQYF
>NA|TRBJ1-1|NA|TRBV12-1
TGTGCCAGCAGCTCACTGGACAAGGACACTGAAGCTTTCTTT
CASSSLDKDTEAFF
>NA|TRBJ1-1|NA|TRBV6-5
TGTGCCAGCACCAAATCGCCAGACAAAGACACTGAAGCTTTCTTT
CASTKSPDKDTEAFF